One TCR beta chain is described in this entry. The table lists this clone with a count of one. No cognate antigen has been identified for it. There are no base qualities to consult, and no much larger clone falls within one base. The data are from a study of human thymus T cells (dated by TCRdb to the early 2020s). Concerning the study at large: The study described the TCR alpha and beta repertoires in under ten infant thymus samples and four matching peripheral blood samples. The cohort included about six male and a couple of female infants, with donor ages spanning 7 to 244 days. Findings and caveats that apply to the study as a whole: Biased V and J gene segment usage appeared to be present in both thymic and peripheral blood repertoires. On average, thymus samples gave 750,000 to 950,000 unique TCRB clonotypes, whereas blood samples gave about 92,000.

The CDR3, cysteine through phenylalanine, is 14 amino acids long. CDR3 DNA only is kept here, 42 bases in frame from base 1. V and J are trimmed by 6 bases and 5 bases, and the gene matches miss 7 bases of the junction. The germline V gene supplies CDR1 LGHNA and CDR2 YNFKEQ. The immunoSEQ multiplex PCR assay was used to amplify the TCRB and TCRAD loci from a standardized amount of quality-controlled genomic DNA. The amplicons covered the V(D)J region and were long enough to include the CDR3 and to identify the V and J genes. Amplicon sequencing was performed on an Illumina platform through the commercial immunoSEQ service. In the original analysis: Corrections for primer bias and sequencing errors followed previously described methods, while TCRAD and TCRB definitions were based on the IMGT database. Repertoires were analysed with immunoSEQ Analyzer 3.0 and VDJTools, covering basic statistics, V/J segment usage, diversity estimates, rarefaction and pairwise overlap. Diversity was estimated with Chao1, ChaoE, Efron-Thisted, Shannon and inverse Simpson indices, and also on datasets down-sampled to the smallest sample. Repertoire overlap was assessed by strict matching of CDR3 nucleotide sequence, V gene and J gene, and clustering was done by Jaccard-based multidimensional scaling. TCRdb provides this immuneACCESS table in a form limited to in-frame rearrangements. Some clones are lacking; in checked studies, under half of them reflect an unresolved V gene, and why the rest are absent is not known. For V, J and clone size, that table is used; D and trimming come from the DNA. This sample is represented by about 46,000 clones; approximately 95% of them were singletons. Approximately 0.18% of the sample rests with the top ten.

Donors were immunologically healthy infants undergoing open corrective cardiac surgery for congenital heart defects in Finland. From four of the eight donors, a small aliquot of 0.5-1 mL peripheral blood was collected during surgery. Instead of starting from a fixed cell number, genomic DNA extraction from blood samples used all available leukocytes. ACK lysis buffer was used to clear erythrocytes from the blood, and the leukocytes were then kept as pellets at -70 degrees C. Genomic DNA was extracted from frozen cell pellets with a QIAsymphony instrument. Sequences were obtained from blood. This receptor chain uses TRBV4-2 and TRBJ2-7; the junction holds 10 bases that match TRBD1. This sequence originates from a girl under two years old with a congenital heart defect but otherwise immunologically healthy. The nucleotide sequence reads TGTGCCAGCAGTACCGGGACAGGGGTGAACGAGCAGTACTTC. It specifies CASSTGTGVNEQYF.